The rows below give T cell receptor beta chains drawn from one sample of a study of ipilimumab plus nivolumab after autologous stem cell transplantation. Here immunoSEQ multiplex PCR was the method, and the copy in TCRdb shows in-frame clones only, minus some. The table has about 84,000 clones, 83% seen once. The starting material was PBMCs, obtained in a trial of ipilimumab plus nivolumab as post-transplant consolidation. These receptor sequences come from a male donor with diffuse large B-cell lymphoma. Both conserved end residues are trimmed from each CDR3.

v_call	cdr3_length	j_call	cdr3_aa
TRBV6-5	13	TRBJ2-3	ASSSPSGGTDTQY
TRBV6-5	10	TRBJ2-5	AGLTDQETQY
TRBV2	11	TRBJ2-1	ASRQEGSPEQF
TRBV6-5	13	TRBJ2-6	ASLSGRSGANVLT
TRBV7-2	12	TRBJ2-2	ASSSSMNTGELF
TRBV6-6	14	TRBJ1-1	ASSQITGGLNTEAF
TRBV7-9	12	TRBJ1-1	ASSSQGANTEAF
TRBV5-1	11	TRBJ2-1	ASEGALGNEQF
TRBV11-2	11	TRBJ2-1	ASSLGLRDEQF
TRBV6-5	11	TRBJ2-7	ASSLSGLYEQY
TRBV6-6	12	TRBJ1-4	ASTGPPSGEKLF
TRBV10-3	11	TRBJ1-2	AISGGSNYGYT
TRBV5-5	12	TRBJ2-7	ASSKGQGAREQY
TRBV5-1	13	TRBJ1-2	ASSLAVPAQGGYT
TRBV19	14	TRBJ2-1	ASSVYSGVGPDEQF
TRBV5-1	12	TRBJ2-1	ASSLGQSGNEQF
TRBV18	13	TRBJ2-3	ASSPRTGATDTQY
TRBV6-5	12	TRBJ2-3	ASAWGGNTDTQY
TRBV11-2	14	TRBJ1-2	ASSSQAGGKEGGYT
TRBV6-6	13	TRBJ1-2	ASSYGAGDNYGYT
TRBV25-1	12	TRBJ1-2	ASSDSRGNYGYT
TRBV7-2	12	TRBJ2-7	ASSLGSVYYEQY
TRBV6-4	9	TRBJ1-2	ASSLGYGYT
TRBV7-7	13	TRBJ2-5	ASSDQRGAGETQY
TRBV7-3	11	TRBJ2-5	ASSSTVSGTQY
TRBV4-2	13	TRBJ1-1	ASSQESRQGTEAF
TRBV7-9	9	TRBJ1-1	ASSRVAEAF
TRBV11-2	13	TRBJ2-2	ASSGQGVVTGELF
TRBV6-5	12	TRBJ1-1	AIKGEVVNTEAF
TRBV5-1	13	TRBJ1-5	ASSLMGQEGQPQH
TRBV10-2	11	TRBJ1-5	ASSESTGQPQH
TRBV6-6	11	TRBJ2-3	ASREGGTDTQY